This paragraph covers one TCR beta chain sequence. Its specificity is unknown. This specimen comes from a study of cytomegalovirus exposure and HLA in healthy donors. Regarding the study as a whole: Most subjects had HLA-A and HLA-B alleles reportedly predicted accurately by TCR beta sequences. There were some V segments, including TRBV6-2 and TRBV6-3, excluded as indistinguishable. Within an earlier analysis, most TCR beta V segments proved productive either about 90% or about 30% of the time. The study carried out a later analysis of TCR beta sequences. It associated approximately 15,000 of them with specific HLA alleles at a false discovery rate of 0.05.

This CDR3 is built from 11 residues. Germline V CDR1 and CDR2: MDHEN, SYDVKM. V dropped 8 bases and J dropped 7 bases, with 11 bases sitting between them. With 60 Vbeta and 13 Jbeta primers, the PCR was carried out. This table comes from immunoSEQ multiplex PCR, and its TCRdb copy is limited to in-frame clones, with some not included. The table lists more than 95,000 clones, less than 80% of them singletons. The specimen sequenced was PBMCs. The rearrangement joins TRBV28 to TRBJ2-5; D gene uncertain. The origin of this receptor is a woman aged 45-59 years in good health and CMV-seropositive. The CDR3 nucleotides are TGTGCCAGCTTTCGCTCGGGGACCCAGTACTTC. This encodes CASFRSGTQYF.